One sample yielded the 31 T cell receptor beta chains listed below, sequenced in a study of blood T cell repertoires in COVID-19. Assay used: immunoSEQ multiplex PCR; TCRdb lists only in-frame clones, some missing. Of roughly 140,000 clones listed, about 81% were seen once; the top ten hold around 4%. The sample was peripheral blood. These receptors were obtained from a woman at least 80 years old with acute or convalescent COVID-19.

In this sample, this clone turned up a few times. The chain employs TRBV5-1 and TRBJ2-2; D unresolved. The CDR3 spans 12 residues. In germline, CDR1 is SGHRS, CDR2 YFSETQ. With 5 bases removed from V and 7 bases from J, the gap between germline ends came to 9 bases. This CDR3 reads CASSREFGELFF. The CDR3 DNA sequence: TGCGCCAGCAGTCGCGAGTTCGGGGAGCTGTTTTTT.

The V and J genes are TRBV12-3 or TRBV12-4 and TRBJ2-3; D call uncertain. Trimming removed 5 bases from V and 6 bases from J, with 12 bases in between. The CDR3 contains 13 residues. The CDR3 loop reads CASSALVSDTQYF. CDR3 coding DNA: TGTGCCAGCAGTGCTCTAGTATCCGATACGCAGTATTTT.

The chain combines TRBV10-3 with TRBJ2-1; 11 nucleotides line up with TRBD2. Germline-derived CDR1 and CDR2 are ENHRY and SYGVKD. V shed 11 bases and J 4 bases; nucleotides not matched to a gene: 7. This CDR3 has 14 residues. Here the CDR3 reads CAGGTSGLYNEQFF. CDR3 DNA: TGTGCCGGTGGGACTAGCGGACTTTACAATGAGCAGTTCTTC.

The V and J genes are TRBV20-1 and TRBJ2-3; D not certain. This CDR3 comprises 11 residues. Germline-derived CDR1 and CDR2 are DFQATT and SNEGSKA (reference sequence). V shed 5 bases and J shed 6 bases, with 9 bases lying between them. The CDR3 nucleotides read TGCAGTGCTGCCCCTATTGATACGCAGTATTTT. Translation: CSAAPIDTQYF.

V usage is TRBV13 and J usage is TRBJ2-6; TRBD2 might be the D (6 bases). Per germline, CDR1 PRHDT and CDR2 FYEKMQ (reference sequence). The CDR3 covers 18 residues. V was trimmed by 5 bases and J by 0 bases, leaving 17 bases between them. CDR3 bases: TGTGCCAGCAGCCCCCGGAGGGTTGCATACTCTGGGGCCAACGTCCTGACTTTC. Protein sequence: CASSPRRVAYSGANVLTF.

A few counts support this clone. The chain combines TRBV14 with TRBJ2-2; TRBD2 is a possible D gene (6 bases). There are 15 residues in the CDR3. The ends were cut back, 4 bases at V and 7 bases at J, with 16 bases in the middle. Germline values: CDR1 SGHDN, CDR2 FVKESK. The CDR3 sequence is CASSPKTSVGGELFF. As DNA, the CDR3 is TGTGCCAGCAGCCCCAAGACTAGTGTCGGCGGGGAGCTGTTTTTT.

This chain links TRBV18 with TRBJ2-7; TRBD1 matches 8 bases. Germline CDR1 is KGHSH and CDR2 is LQKENI. This CDR3 contains 14 residues. V shed 5 bases, J shed 5 bases, and the junction held 8 bases outside the gene matches. CDR3 amino acids: CASSNTQGAHEQYF. The CDR3 DNA reads TGTGCCAGCTCAAACACCCAGGGGGCCCACGAGCAGTACTTC.

The chain carries TRBV3-1 (or the pseudogene TRBV3-2) and TRBJ1-4; 9 nucleotides align to TRBD1. CDR3 length: 15 amino acids. In germline, CDR1 is LGHDT, CDR2 YNNKEL (reference sequence). V lost 5 bases to trimming and J lost 11 bases; unmatched junction nucleotides: 12. The CDR3 sequence: CASSYLEKDRGKLFF. The CDR3 coding sequence is TGTGCCAGCAGCTACCTAGAAAAGGACAGGGGCAAACTGTTTTTT.

The chain is built from TRBV6-5 and TRBJ1-1; D unresolved. The CDR3 is made up of 14 amino acids. CDR1 and CDR2 (germline): MNHEY, SVGAGI. V gave up 2 bases and J gave up 0 bases, with 7 bases separating them. The CDR3 spells CASSYQEMNTEAFF. CDR3 nucleotide sequence: TGTGCCAGCAGTTACCAGGAAATGAACACTGAAGCTTTCTTT.

With regard to this clone: A read error may produce the germline difference seen at one junction end. The rearrangement links TRBV5-1 to TRBJ2-3, with a tentative D call TRBD2 (6 bases). CDR1 is SGHRS and CDR2 is YFSETQ in the germline V gene. The CDR3 contains 13 residues. The CDR3 DNA follows: TGCGCCAGCAGCTTGTCGGGGGAAGATGCGCAGTATTTT. Translated, it gives CASSLSGEDAQYF.

CDR3 sequence reads: CASSVSLQETQYF. For the CDR3, the DNA is TGTGCCAGCAGTGTATCCTTACAAGAGACCCAGTACTTC. The chain is built from TRBV9 and TRBJ2-5; D not certain. This CDR3 contains 13 residues. From germline, CDR1 is SGDLS and CDR2 YYNGEE. V dropped 5 bases and J dropped 2 bases, with 10 bases sitting between them. Full variable domain (outside the CDR3, taken from reference TRBV9 and TRBJ2-5): DSGVTQTPKHLITATGQRVTLRCSPRSGDLSVYWYQQSLDQGLQFLIQYYNGEERAKGNILERFSAQQFPDLHSELNLSSLELGDSALYFCASSVSLQETQYFGPGTRLLVL.

On this clone: At the DNA level, this CDR3 is encoded by other sequences in the same sample as well. The chain uses TRBV7-3 and TRBJ2-3; the match to TRBD2 covers 9 bases. Looked up from germline, CDR1 is SGHTA and CDR2 is FQGTGA. The length of the CDR3 is 15 residues. V shed 2 bases and J 3 bases; nucleotides not matched to a gene: 3. The CDR3 sequence is CASSLGLAGTDTQYF. The CDR3 region has the DNA TGTGCCAGCAGCTTAGGCCTAGCGGGAACAGATACGCAGTATTTT.

The rearrangement uses TRBV2 and TRBJ1-2; D remains ambiguous. V was cut by 8 bases and J by 4 bases, with 5 bases left in between. Looked up from germline, CDR1 is SNHLY and CDR2 is FYNNEI. The CDR3 consists of 10 residues. The CDR3 DNA reads as TGTGCCAGCCGGGTCTATGGCTACACCTTC. This sequence encodes CASRVYGYTF.

The rearrangement links TRBV7-2 to TRBJ2-7; 8 bases match TRBD2. The CDR3 extends over 15 amino acids. The ends lost 1 base at V and 0 bases at J; junction bases unmatched: 2. Germline V gene sequence: CDR1 SGHTA, CDR2 FQGNSA. This chain's CDR3 is CASSLVSGSSYEQYF. The CDR3 DNA reads TGTGCCAGCAGCTTAGTAAGCGGGAGCTCCTACGAGCAGTACTTC.

This clone was observed a few times. The chain links TRBV2 to TRBJ2-1; 9 bases match TRBD2. The CDR3 spans 14 residues. Germline V lookup: CDR1 SNHLY, CDR2 FYNNEI. Trimming at V came to 7 bases and at J to 2 bases, leaving 3 bases not matched to a gene. CDR3 nucleotide sequence: TGTGCCAGCAAAGCGGGGGGACCCTACAATGAGCAGTTCTTC. Translated, it gives CASKAGGPYNEQFF.

V is TRBV6-5 and J is TRBJ2-5; TRBD1 matches at 7 bases. V was pared by 6 bases and J by 9 bases, with 10 bases of the junction left unmatched. The germline CDR1 and CDR2 sequences are MNHEY and SVGAGI. The CDR3 sequence is 13 residues long. CDR3 in DNA: TGTGCCAGCAGACCCACCGGGACAGCGCCCCAGTACTTC. Translation gives CASRPTGTAPQYF.

This chain joins TRBV29-1 and TRBJ2-3; TRBD2 aligns across 8 bases. Unmatched junction bases numbered 6, after V lost 7 bases and J lost 0 bases. Germline-derived CDR1 and CDR2 are SQVTM and ANQGSEA. The CDR3 runs to 14 residues. In DNA form, the CDR3 reads TGCAGCGGAGCTAGCGGGTACAGCACAGATACGCAGTATTTT. Amino acid sequence: CSGASGYSTDTQYF.

The chain uses TRBV3-1 (or the pseudogene TRBV3-2) and TRBJ1-1, with 7 bases matching TRBD1. CDR1 is LGHDT, CDR2 YNNKEL, per germline (reference sequence). V trimming: 3 bases; J trimming: 8 bases; junction bases outside the gene matches: 9. The CDR3 runs to 14 residues. The CDR3 here is CASSHEVGQAEAFF. The CDR3 DNA is TGTGCCAGCAGCCATGAGGTTGGACAGGCAGAAGCTTTCTTT.

The genes are TRBV7-2 and TRBJ1-1; tentative D call: TRBD1 (5 bases). CDR1 and CDR2 (germline): SGHTA, FQGNSA. This CDR3 comprises 15 residues. V was shortened by 1 base and J by 5 bases, with 14 bases between the two germline ends. CDR3 nucleotide sequence: TGTGCCAGCAGCTTAGTAGGCAGGGTCACGACTGAAGCTTTCTTT. Amino acid sequence: CASSLVGRVTTEAFF.

This clone was detected once. A much more abundant neighbour one base away suggests this may be a read error. V gene TRBV28 combines with J gene TRBJ2-1; TRBD2 matches 8 bases. The CDR3 is 14 amino acids. Germline CDR1 reads MDHEN; CDR2 reads SYDVKM. The CDR3 DNA sequence: TGTGCCGGCAGGACAGCGGGAGTTGTAGGGGAGCAGTTCTTC. Encoded protein: CAGRTAGVVGEQFF.

The V call is TRBV28, the J call TRBJ1-2; D remains ambiguous. The germline CDR1 and CDR2 sequences are MDHEN and SYDVKM. V was clipped by 3 bases and J by 4 bases, with 12 bases between them. The CDR3 spans 14 residues. In DNA, the CDR3 is TGTGCCAGCAGTTTGGAGCGGAAAGCCTATGGCTACACCTTC. It specifies CASSLERKAYGYTF.

The chain couples TRBV10-3 to TRBJ2-7, with D perhaps TRBD2 (6 bases). With 5 bases removed from V and 2 bases from J, the gap between germline ends came to 13 bases. This CDR3 has 14 amino acids. CDR1 is ENHRY, CDR2 SYGVKD, per germline. CDR3 bases: TGTGCCATCAGTAGCCGGGACTTGGCCTACGAGCAGTACTTC. It is translated as CAISSRDLAYEQYF.

The chain uses TRBV19 and TRBJ2-7; 7 positions agree with TRBD1. Germline CDR1 reads LNHDA; CDR2 reads SQIVND (reference sequence). J gave up 2 bases and V 5 bases, and 6 bases lay outside the gene matches. CDR3 length: 14 residues. CDR3 sequence: CASSPGTDPYEQYF. The CDR3 DNA reads TGTGCCAGTAGTCCCGGGACAGACCCCTACGAGCAGTACTTC.

This clone was seen once. The chain employs TRBV19 and TRBJ1-1; 7 bases map to TRBD1. The germline V gene encodes CDR1 LNHDA and CDR2 SQIVND (reference sequence). This CDR3 has 13 residues. V trimming: 4 bases; J trimming: 3 bases; junction bases outside the gene matches: 2. The CDR3 DNA is TGTGCCAGTAGTAATACAGGGGACACTGAAGCTTTCTTT. As protein: CASSNTGDTEAFF.

This rearrangement joins TRBV4-2 to TRBJ2-3, with D tentatively TRBD1 (6 bases). The V end was cut by 5 bases, the J end by 4 bases, with 16 bases between. The CDR3 is 15 residues long. Germline assignment: CDR1 LGHNA and CDR2 YNFKEQ. Written as DNA, the CDR3 is TGTGCCAGCAGCGGCGTGTGGGGGCCCTCAGATACGCAGTATTTT. Translating gives CASSGVWGPSDTQYF.

This chain uses TRBV27 with TRBJ1-5, with 9 bases fitting TRBD1. V shed 4 bases, J shed 1 base, and the junction held 5 bases outside the gene matches. Per germline, CDR1 MNHEY and CDR2 SMNVEV (reference sequence). This CDR3 region has 16 residues. For the CDR3, the DNA is TGTGCCAGCAGTTCAGAGACAGGGGGGAGCAATCAGCCCCAGCATTTT. Translated: CASSSETGGSNQPQHF.

The J gene is TRBJ1-2, the V gene TRBV18, with D perhaps TRBD1 (6 bases). V dropped 3 bases and J dropped 4 bases, with 12 bases sitting between them. The CDR3 is made up of 14 amino acids. Germline values: CDR1 KGHSH, CDR2 LQKENI. CDR3: CASSPPGGFYGYTF. The CDR3 DNA sequence: TGTGCCAGCTCACCCCCTGGGGGCTTCTATGGCTACACCTTC.

V and J are TRBV28 and TRBJ1-3; D not certain. The germline V gene encodes CDR1 MDHEN and CDR2 SYDVKM. The CDR3 runs to 15 residues. With 5 bases removed from V and 4 bases from J, the gap between germline ends came to 15 bases. CDR3 DNA: TGTGCCAGCAGTCTCCGAGGTTATATAGGAAACACCATATATTTT. Its protein product is CASSLRGYIGNTIYF.

The rearrangement joins TRBV14 to TRBJ1-1; D is uncertain. Germline assignment: CDR1 SGHDN and CDR2 FVKESK. The CDR3 loop spans 13 amino acids. The V and J ends lost 4 bases and 0 bases respectively, with 6 bases between them. The CDR3 here is CASSLTMNTEAFF. The DNA for the CDR3 is TGTGCCAGCAGCCTTACAATGAACACTGAAGCTTTCTTT.

This chain links TRBV15 with TRBJ1-4; D call uncertain. The CDR3 has 14 amino acids. V was cut by 6 bases and J by 3 bases, with 11 bases left in between. Germline V CDR1 and CDR2: LNHNV, YYDKDF (reference sequence). CDR3 region: CATSTQVANEKLFF. As DNA, the CDR3 is TGTGCCACCAGTACTCAAGTGGCTAATGAAAAACTGTTTTTT.

This clone was counted between two and nine times. The J gene is TRBJ2-1, the V gene TRBV11-2, with D possibly matching TRBD2 (5 bases). Germline V CDR1 and CDR2: SGHAT, FQNNGV. V lost 5 bases and J lost 10, with 15 bases in between. The CDR3 runs to 13 residues. CDR3 sequence reads: CASSPTLTGEQFF. The CDR3 DNA is TGTGCCAGCAGCCCCACCCTCACGGGGGAGCAGTTCTTC.